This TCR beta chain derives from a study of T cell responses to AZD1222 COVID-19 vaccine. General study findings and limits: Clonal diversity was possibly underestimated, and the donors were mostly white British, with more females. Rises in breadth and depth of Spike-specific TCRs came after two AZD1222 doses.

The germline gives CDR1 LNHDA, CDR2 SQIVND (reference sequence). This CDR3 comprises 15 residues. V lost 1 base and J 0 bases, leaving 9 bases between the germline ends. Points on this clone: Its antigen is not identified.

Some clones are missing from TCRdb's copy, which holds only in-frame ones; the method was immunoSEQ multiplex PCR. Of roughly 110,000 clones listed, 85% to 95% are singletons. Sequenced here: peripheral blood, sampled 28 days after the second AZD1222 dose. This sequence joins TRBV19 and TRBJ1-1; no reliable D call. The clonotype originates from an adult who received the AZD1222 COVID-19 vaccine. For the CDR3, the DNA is TGTGCCAGTAGTATAGGGAGTCCTATGAACACTGAAGCTTTCTTT. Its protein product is CASSIGSPMNTEAFF.